The 23 T cell receptor beta chains given below trace back to one sample, sequenced in a study of naive and memory T cell subsets. The library had UMIs added by 3' ligation of an oligonucleotide to TCR cDNA. The SP2 primer and nested alpha and beta constant region primers amplified ligated cDNA in four rounds. TCRdb re-analysed the 5' RACE reads in MiXCR, keeping a single row per CDR3 protein. The sample has approximately 58,000 distinct CDR3 sequences, 7.2% seen once. The receptors come from a male donor in good health.

This clonotype has only a few counts. The rearrangement links TRBV28 to TRBJ2-5, with 10 positions matching TRBD2. The CDR3 runs to 17 residues. With V trimmed by 3 bases and J by 4 bases, 11 bases remained unmatched. Germline CDR1 and CDR2: MDHEN and SYDVKM. This CDR3 reads CASSFNPLAGVAETQYF. The CDR3 coding sequence is TGTGCCAGCAGTTTTAATCCCCTAGCGGGAGTGGCAGAGACCCAGTACTTC.

The CDR3 sequence: CASSKENEQFF. The CDR3 DNA reads as TGTGCCAGTAGTAAGGAAAATGAGCAGTTCTTC. This sequence joins TRBV19 and TRBJ2-1, with D unclear. The CDR3 totals 11 residues. V was trimmed by 4 bases and J by 7 bases, leaving 5 bases between them. The V gene's germline CDR1 is LNHDA and CDR2 SQIVND (reference sequence). The full variable domain, rest sourced from reference TRBV19 and TRBJ2-1, is DGGITQSPKYLFRKEGQNVTLSCEQNLNHDAMYWYRQDPGQGLRLIYYSQIVNDFQKGDIAEGYSVSREKKESFPLTVTSAQKNPTAFYLCASSKENEQFFGPGTRLTVL.

In its sample, this clonotype was seen a few times. This CDR3 reads CASSQGLAENYEQYF. The CDR3 DNA is TGCGCCAGCAGCCAAGGGCTAGCGGAAAACTACGAGCAGTACTTC. V usage is TRBV4-1 and J usage is TRBJ2-7; 7 bases match TRBD2. This CDR3 is built from 15 residues. J gave up 3 bases and V 1 base, and 6 bases lay outside the gene matches. CDR1 MGHRA and CDR2 YSYEKL come from the germline V gene.

This clonotype came up a few times. J is TRBJ2-3 and V is TRBV3-1; D possibly matches TRBD1 or TRBD2 (6 bases each). The CDR3 loop spans 13 amino acids. Per germline, CDR1 LGHDT and CDR2 YNNKEL (reference sequence). Trimming pared 5 bases from V and 6 bases from J, leaving 12 bases between. In nucleotides, the CDR3 is TGTGCCAGCAGCGGAGGGGGAAGTGATACGCAGTATTTT. This codes for CASSGGGSDTQYF.

This clonotype appeared a few times. The gene calls are TRBV27 and TRBJ1-2; TRBD1 matches 10 bases. Trimming removed 0 bases from V and 7 bases from J; junction bases left unmatched: 17. The CDR3 contains 19 residues. Germline CDR1 and CDR2: MNHEY and SMNVEV (reference sequence). The CDR3 loop is CASSLSGRGRDRGKGGYTF. Written as DNA, the CDR3 is TGTGCCAGCAGTTTATCTGGAAGGGGCCGGGACAGGGGAAAGGGTGGCTACACCTTC.

The rearrangement joins TRBV29-1 to TRBJ2-3; the match to TRBD2 covers 12 bases. Per the germline V gene, CDR1 is SQVTM and CDR2 is ANQGSEA. CDR3 length: 17 amino acids. With V trimmed by 4 bases and J by 0 bases, 8 bases remained unmatched. CDR3 amino acids: CSVGTVGTSGSTDTQYF. The DNA of the CDR3 is TGCAGCGTTGGGACCGTGGGGACTAGCGGGAGCACAGATACGCAGTATTTT.

The table lists this clonotype with many counts. The V call is TRBV10-2, the J call TRBJ2-7, with D perhaps TRBD1 (5 bases). Trimming took 2 bases from V and 7 from J, leaving 18 bases between them. Germline V gives CDR1 WSHSY, CDR2 SAAADI. The CDR3 covers 15 residues. The CDR3, as DNA: TGCGCCAGCAGTGAGCTTCAGGGCGCGGCGTGGGAGCAGTACTTC. Its protein is CASSELQGAAWEQYF.

This clonotype was detected many times. One junction end does not reproduce the germline sequence, and a read error may be involved. V and J are TRBV5-1 and TRBJ2-1; maybe TRBD1 (6 bases). Germline CDR1 reads SGHRS; CDR2 reads YFSETQ. The CDR3 loop spans 12 amino acids. DNA for the CDR3: TGCGCCAGCAGCTTGGAGGACAGTGAGGAGTTCTTC. Amino acids: CASSLEDSEEFF.

This clonotype has only a few counts. The J gene is TRBJ1-2, the V gene TRBV7-9; the match to TRBD1 covers 7 bases. Germline V gene lookup returns CDR1 SEHNR and CDR2 FQNEAQ (reference sequence). The CDR3 length is 14 residues. Losses at the gene ends were 0 bases for V and 10 bases for J; bases not matched to a gene: 8. DNA for the CDR3: TGTGCCAGCAGCTTAGCGTCAACAGGGGTTGACTACACCTTC. Translation: CASSLASTGVDYTF.

This clonotype came up a few times. The V call is TRBV20-1, the J call TRBJ1-2; D ambiguous. The germline V and J ends were trimmed by 1 base and 8 bases, with 20 bases remaining between them. Germline V gives CDR1 DFQATT, CDR2 SNEGSKA (reference sequence). The CDR3 has 15 amino acids. The CDR3 nucleotides read TGCAGTGCTAGAGGGTCAGCCCAAAGGTTATCGGGCTACACCTTC. Residues: CSARGSAQRLSGYTF.

In its sample, this clonotype was seen many times. This chain joins TRBV5-1 and TRBJ2-7; 12 bases align to TRBD2. V gave up 0 bases and J gave up 3 bases; unmatched junction bases: 7. The germline gives CDR1 SGHRS, CDR2 YFSETQ. There are 17 residues in the CDR3. The CDR3 protein is CASSLAPSTSGSYEQYF. The CDR3, as DNA: TGCGCCAGCAGCTTGGCCCCCTCGACTAGCGGGAGCTACGAGCAGTACTTC.

This clonotype was observed many times. V is TRBV29-1 and J is TRBJ2-3; D is possibly TRBD2 (6 bases). This CDR3 has 12 residues. Germline V gives CDR1 SQVTM, CDR2 ANQGSEA. With 5 bases removed from V and 3 bases from J, the gap between germline ends came to 9 bases. CDR3 sequence reads: CSVTEGTDTQYF. The CDR3 coding sequence is TGCAGCGTTACGGAGGGAACAGATACGCAGTATTTT.

The rearrangement links TRBV7-8 to TRBJ2-1, with a possible D match to TRBD2 (7 bases). This CDR3 is 16 amino acids long. In germline, CDR1 is SGHVS, CDR2 FQNEAQ. Between the trimmed V and J ends, which lost 5 bases and 0 bases, there was a span of 14 bases. CDR3 region: CASSPRGGASYNEQFF. The CDR3 DNA follows: TGTGCCAGCAGCCCAAGGGGGGGGGCCTCCTACAATGAGCAGTTCTTC.

In this sample, this clonotype turned up many times. V and J are TRBV20-1 and TRBJ2-2; D unclear. The CDR3 spans 13 residues. The V end was cut by 3 bases, the J end by 1 base, with 6 bases between. Germline-derived CDR1 and CDR2 are DFQATT and SNEGSKA (reference sequence). Written as DNA, the CDR3 is TGCAGTGCTAGGGACCTGAACACCGGGGAGCTGTTTTTT. This sequence encodes CSARDLNTGELFF.

This clonotype has a handful of counts. This rearrangement joins TRBV6-2 or TRBV6-3 to TRBJ1-1; D uncertain. Trimming removed 0 bases at V and 4 bases at J, with 9 bases between. The CDR3 is made up of 14 amino acids. The germline V gene has CDR1 MNHEY and CDR2 SVGEGT. CDR3 region: CASSYSRGITEAFF. The DNA of the CDR3 is TGTGCCAGCAGTTACTCGAGAGGGATCACTGAAGCTTTCTTT.

This clonotype occurred a few times. The chain employs TRBV5-1 and TRBJ2-2; D is tentatively TRBD1 or TRBD2 (5 bases each). Germline V lookup: CDR1 SGHRS, CDR2 YFSETQ. CDR3 length: 18 residues. Trimming removed 1 base from V and 2 bases from J, with 18 bases in between. CDR3 loop: CASSLLGPFGVNTGELFF. The DNA for the CDR3 is TGCGCCAGCAGCTTGTTGGGGCCGTTCGGGGTTAACACCGGGGAGCTGTTTTTT.

This clonotype occurred many times. V and J are TRBV5-1 and TRBJ1-1; perhaps TRBD1 as D (5 bases). This CDR3 is built from 15 residues. V lost 3 bases to trimming and J lost 2 bases, with 14 bases between them. Germline V gene lookup returns CDR1 SGHRS and CDR2 YFSETQ. The CDR3 spells CASSWGPGTNTEAFF. The CDR3 coding sequence is TGCGCCAGCAGCTGGGGCCCGGGGACCAACACTGAAGCTTTCTTT.

This clonotype showed up many times. The chain combines TRBV12-3 or TRBV12-4 with TRBJ1-5, with TRBD1 matching over 9 bases. This CDR3 is 14 amino acids long. The V and J ends lost 4 bases and 2 bases, in that order; junction bases with no gene match: 0. Here the CDR3 reads CASSWTGGNQPQHF. The CDR3 bases are TGTGCCAGCAGTTGGACAGGGGGCAATCAGCCCCAGCATTTT.

At least ten counts were recorded for this clonotype. The chain carries TRBV29-1 and TRBJ2-5; D gene ambiguous. V was clipped by 4 bases and J by 1 base, with 7 bases between them. This CDR3 is built from 12 residues. CDR1 SQVTM and CDR2 ANQGSEA come from the germline V gene. The CDR3 loop reads CSVVVTQETQYF. CDR3 nucleotides: TGCAGCGTTGTGGTGACCCAAGAGACCCAGTACTTC.

The rearrangement uses TRBV2 and TRBJ1-1, with 10 positions matching TRBD1. Germline V gives CDR1 SNHLY, CDR2 FYNNEI. This CDR3 has 14 residues. V gave up 5 bases and J gave up 8 bases; unmatched junction bases: 8. The CDR3 region has the DNA TGTGCCAGCAGTCCCGATGGGACAGGGGTGGAAGCTTTCTTT. Translation: CASSPDGTGVEAFF.

This clonotype occurred a few times. The chain joins TRBV3-1 to TRBJ2-1; D is ambiguous. Trimming took off 7 bases at V and 6 bases at J, with 10 bases between the two ends. The CDR3 length is 12 residues. The germline V gene encodes CDR1 LGHDT and CDR2 YNNKEL (reference sequence). CDR3 protein: CASTRTGNEQFF. The CDR3 nucleotides read TGTGCCAGCACACGTACGGGCAATGAGCAGTTCTTC.

This clonotype appeared a few times. This chain connects TRBV21-1 to TRBJ2-7; the DNA was not compared with TRBD1, the D call given in the table. TRBV21-1 is assigned pseudogene status. The CDR3 spans 15 residues. The CDR3 loop is CASSKAKGFSYEQYF. CDR3 sequence (DNA): TGTGCCAGCAGCAAAGCAAAGGGGTTCTCCTACGAGCAGTACTTC.

This clonotype came up many times. The chain employs TRBV9 and TRBJ2-1; D is unresolved. CDR1 SGDLS and CDR2 YYNGEE come from the germline V gene. CDR3 length: 14 amino acids. The V gene lost 0 bases and the J gene lost 0 bases, with 4 bases spanning the gap. The CDR3 nucleotides are TGTGCCAGCAGCGTAGGAAGCTCCTACAATGAGCAGTTCTTC. Amino acid sequence: CASSVGSSYNEQFF. Supplemented by reference TRBV9 and TRBJ2-1, the full variable domain reads DSGVTQTPKHLITATGQRVTLRCSPRSGDLSVYWYQQSLDQGLQFLIQYYNGEERAKGNILERFSAQQFPDLHSELNLSSLELGDSALYFCASSVGSSYNEQFFGPGTRLTVL.